This T cell receptor (beta chain) was found in a study of T cells after yellow fever vaccination. The CDR3 totals 13 residues. The ends lost 7 bases at V and 2 bases at J; junction bases unmatched: 5. Looked up from germline, CDR1 is SGHAT and CDR2 is FQNNGV. 5'RACE template switching generated TCR cDNA, adding a universal primer site and UMIs. TCRdb used MiXCR to reprocess the 5' RACE reads, holding one entry per CDR3 protein. Here the sample spans about 360,000 distinct CDR3 sequences, 6% to 8% being singletons. The TCR was taken from a young man who received the YFV17D yellow fever vaccine. This sequence joins TRBV11-2 and TRBJ2-7; TRBD1 aligns across 7 bases. This material consisted of PBMCs, taken 5 days after the yellow fever booster vaccination. The CDR3 region is CASTTGQTYEQYF. The CDR3 DNA reads as TGTGCCAGCACGACGGGACAGACCTACGAGCAGTACTTC.